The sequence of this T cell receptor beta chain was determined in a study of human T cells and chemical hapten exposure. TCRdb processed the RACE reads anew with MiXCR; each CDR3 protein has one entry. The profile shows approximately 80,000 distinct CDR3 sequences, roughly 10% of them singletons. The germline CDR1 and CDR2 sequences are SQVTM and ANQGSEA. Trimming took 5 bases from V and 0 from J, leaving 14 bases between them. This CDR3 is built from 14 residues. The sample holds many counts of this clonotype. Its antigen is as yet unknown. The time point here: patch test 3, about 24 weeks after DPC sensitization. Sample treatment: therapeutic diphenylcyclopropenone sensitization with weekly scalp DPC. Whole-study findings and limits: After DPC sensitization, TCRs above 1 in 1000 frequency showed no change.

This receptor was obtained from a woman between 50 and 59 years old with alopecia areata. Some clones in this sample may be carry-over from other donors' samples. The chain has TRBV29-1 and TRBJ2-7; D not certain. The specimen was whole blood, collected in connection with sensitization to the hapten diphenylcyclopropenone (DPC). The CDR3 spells CSVRPGPYSYEQYF. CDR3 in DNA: TGCAGCGTTCGGCCAGGCCCTTACTCCTACGAGCAGTACTTC.